This T cell receptor beta chain was observed in a study of CD8 T cells in Susac syndrome. When the RNA was reverse transcribed, random hexamers were used with an input of roughly 0.45 to 1 ug. TCRdb ran MiXCR on the immunoSEQ multiplex PCR reads and lists one entry per CDR3 protein. The profile shows about 300,000 distinct CDR3 sequences, around 92% of them singletons. Sequencing of TCR beta covered CD8+ and CD4+ T cells obtained from blood. The CDR3 covers 15 residues. Trimming cost V 5 bases and J 7 bases; bases outside gene matches: 12. The germline gives CDR1 MNHNY, CDR2 SVGAGI (reference sequence).

This sequence joins TRBV6-6 and TRBJ1-1, with 8 bases that match TRBD1. This receptor was identified in a human donor with multiple sclerosis. The sequencing sample was made of CD4+ T cells from PBMCs. CDR3 region: CASSPGTGARLEAFF. Here the CDR3 DNA reads TGTGCCAGCAGTCCTGGGACAGGAGCCCGTCTTGAAGCTTTCTTT.